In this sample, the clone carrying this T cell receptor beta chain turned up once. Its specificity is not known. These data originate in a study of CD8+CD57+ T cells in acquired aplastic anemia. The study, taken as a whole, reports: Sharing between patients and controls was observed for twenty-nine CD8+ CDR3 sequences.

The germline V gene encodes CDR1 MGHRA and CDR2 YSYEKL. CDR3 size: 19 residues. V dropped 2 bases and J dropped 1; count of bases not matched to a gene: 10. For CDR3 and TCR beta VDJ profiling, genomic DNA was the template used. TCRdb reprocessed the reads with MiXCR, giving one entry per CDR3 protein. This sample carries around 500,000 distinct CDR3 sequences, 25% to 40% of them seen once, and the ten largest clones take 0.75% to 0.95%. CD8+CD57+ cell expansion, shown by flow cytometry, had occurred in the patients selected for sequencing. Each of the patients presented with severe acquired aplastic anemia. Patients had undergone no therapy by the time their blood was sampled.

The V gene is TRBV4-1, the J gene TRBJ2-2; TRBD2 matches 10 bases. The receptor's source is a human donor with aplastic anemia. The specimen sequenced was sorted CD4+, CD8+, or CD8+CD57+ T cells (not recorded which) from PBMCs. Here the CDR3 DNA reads TGCGCCAGCAGCCAAATATTCCCAACTAGCGGGATGAACACCGGGGAGCTGTTTTTT. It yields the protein CASSQIFPTSGMNTGELFF.